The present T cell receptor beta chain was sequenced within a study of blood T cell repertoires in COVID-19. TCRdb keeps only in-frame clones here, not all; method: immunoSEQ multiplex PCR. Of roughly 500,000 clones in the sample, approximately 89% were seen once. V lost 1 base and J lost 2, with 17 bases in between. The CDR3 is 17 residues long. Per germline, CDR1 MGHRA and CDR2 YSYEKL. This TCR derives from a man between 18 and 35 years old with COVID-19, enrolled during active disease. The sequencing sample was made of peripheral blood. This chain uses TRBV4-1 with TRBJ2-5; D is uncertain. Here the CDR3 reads CASSQGRRFPEQETQYF. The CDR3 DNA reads TGCGCCAGCAGCCAAGGGCGGAGATTCCCCGAACAAGAGACCCAGTACTTC.